This T cell receptor (beta chain) stems from a study of naive and memory T cell subsets. With respect to this clonotype: Its antigen is not identified.

Notes on the study in general: Activation and differentiation may alter RNA-based TCR counts. Diversity fell and Gini index rose from naive through CM, EM, EMRA. Over 95% of naive TCR sequences appeared only once after error correction, unlike memory subsets.

An equimolar mix of two oligonucleotides served as the beta constant-region primer for TRBC1 and TRBC2. The ligated cDNA underwent four PCR rounds using SP2 and nested alpha and beta constant-region primers. TCRdb recomputed calls from the UMI-ligation and nested PCR reads with MiXCR, one row per CDR3 protein. The sample consists of about 21,000 distinct CDR3 sequences, about 11% of them appearing once. The source material was central memory CD8+ T cells from blood. The sequence derives from a human donor in good health.

The CDR3 protein is CASSPQGSFDGYTF. The CDR3 DNA is TGTGCCAGCAGCCCCCAGGGGAGCTTCGATGGCTACACCTTC. The chain is built from TRBV4-2 and TRBJ1-2; a weak D match, TRBD1 (6 bases). Germline values: CDR1 LGHNA, CDR2 YNFKEQ. V lost 4 bases and J 6 bases, leaving 15 bases between the germline ends. There are 14 residues in the CDR3.